This T cell receptor (beta chain) was retrieved from a study of identical twins. CDR1 SGHAT and CDR2 FQNNGV come from the germline V gene. The CDR3 extends over 13 amino acids. V lost 3 bases, J lost 7 bases, and 13 bases lay in between. One entry per CDR3 protein results from TCRdb running MiXCR on the 5' RACE reads. The sample shows some 710,000 distinct CDR3 sequences, around 6% of them seen only once. This clonotype originated in a man aged 18 to 35 in good health. Source material: naive T cells sorted from blood. The rearrangement links TRBV11-2 to TRBJ2-7; D gene uncertain. The chain's CDR3 is CASSLARVGEQYV. In DNA, the CDR3 is TGTGCCAGCAGCTTGGCGCGCGTTGGGGAGCAGTACGTC.